Listed here is a single T cell receptor (beta chain). The CDR3 runs to 13 residues. Trimming pared 3 bases from V and 6 bases from J, leaving 14 bases between. Germline CDR1 and CDR2: SQVTM and ANQGSEA. TCRdb independently ran MiXCR on the 5' RACE reads; one entry per CDR3 protein. The table includes more than 300,000 distinct CDR3 sequences, roughly an eighth detected once. This record comes from a study of T-cell memory formation after mild COVID-19. This chain joins TRBV29-1 and TRBJ1-2; D might be TRBD1 (6 bases). Sequencing was done on a sample of PBMCs or a T cell subset sorted from them (not recorded which). The receptor's source is a man aged 18 to 35 who had mild COVID-19 (a few samples of this study predate the infection). Cell type and time point are not known. The CDR3 loop is CSVEERGADGYTF. Here the CDR3 DNA reads TGCAGCGTTGAGGAGCGGGGGGCAGATGGCTACACCTTC.